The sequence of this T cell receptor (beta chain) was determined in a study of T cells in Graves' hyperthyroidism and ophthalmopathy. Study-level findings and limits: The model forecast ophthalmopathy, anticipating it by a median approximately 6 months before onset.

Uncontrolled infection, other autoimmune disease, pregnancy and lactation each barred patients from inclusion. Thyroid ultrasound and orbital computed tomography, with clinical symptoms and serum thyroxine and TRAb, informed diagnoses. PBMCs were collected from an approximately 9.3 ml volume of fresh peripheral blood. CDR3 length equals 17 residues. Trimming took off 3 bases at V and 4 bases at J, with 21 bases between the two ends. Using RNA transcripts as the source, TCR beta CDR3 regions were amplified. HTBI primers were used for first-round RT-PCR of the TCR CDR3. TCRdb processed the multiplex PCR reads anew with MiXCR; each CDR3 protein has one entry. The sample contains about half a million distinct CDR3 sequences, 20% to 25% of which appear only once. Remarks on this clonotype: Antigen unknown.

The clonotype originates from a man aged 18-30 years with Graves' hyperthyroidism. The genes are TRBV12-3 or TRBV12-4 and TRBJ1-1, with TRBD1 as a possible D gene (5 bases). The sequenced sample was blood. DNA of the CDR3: TGTGCCAGCAGTTTTGTCGCCAGTGTGGATGGGGCCACTGAAGCTTTCTTT. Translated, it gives CASSFVASVDGATEAFF.